The TCR beta chain under discussion was sequenced for a study of human T cells and chemical hapten exposure. Study-wide results and limits: With alopecia, donors may have immune responses unlike healthy people's.

This clonotype occurred many times. The antigen remains undetermined. TCRdb called the RACE reads again in MiXCR, with one record for every CDR3 protein. The sample shows 85,000 to 100,000 distinct CDR3 sequences, more than 9.5% of them seen only once. Time point meaning: patch test 2, 6 weeks after DPC sensitization. Treatment reported: therapeutic diphenylcyclopropenone sensitization with weekly scalp DPC. This receptor was taken from a man in his forties with alopecia areata. Some clones in this sample may be carry-over from other donors' samples. Sequenced here: whole blood, sampled in connection with sensitization to the hapten diphenylcyclopropenone (DPC).

In DNA form, the CDR3 reads TGTGCCAGCAGCTTACTAGCGGGAGCAGATACGCAGTATTTT. It encodes CASSLLAGADTQYF. The chain has TRBV7-2 and TRBJ2-3; 10 bases fit TRBD2. In germline, CDR1 is SGHTA, CDR2 FQGNSA. There are 14 residues in the CDR3. Germline trimming cut 2 bases from V and 4 bases from J; bases unmatched to any gene: 0.